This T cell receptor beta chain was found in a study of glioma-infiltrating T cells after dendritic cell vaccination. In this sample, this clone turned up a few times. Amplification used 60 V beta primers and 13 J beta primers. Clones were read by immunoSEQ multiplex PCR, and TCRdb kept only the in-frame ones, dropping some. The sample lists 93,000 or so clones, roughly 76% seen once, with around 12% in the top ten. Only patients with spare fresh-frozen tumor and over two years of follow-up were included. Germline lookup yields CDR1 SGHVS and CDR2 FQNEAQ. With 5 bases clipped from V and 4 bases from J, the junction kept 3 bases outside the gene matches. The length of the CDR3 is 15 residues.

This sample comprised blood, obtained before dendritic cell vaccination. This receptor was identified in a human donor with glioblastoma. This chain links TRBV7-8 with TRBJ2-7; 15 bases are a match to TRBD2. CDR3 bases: TGTGCCAGCAGCGCGGGGACTAGCGGGGGGTACGAGCAGTACTTC. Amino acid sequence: CASSAGTSGGYEQYF.